The source of this T cell receptor (beta chain) is a study of blood T cell repertoires in COVID-19. Germline V CDR1 and CDR2: MNHNS, SASEGT. The CDR3 has 15 amino acids. Germline trimming cut 0 bases from V and 4 bases from J; bases unmatched to any gene: 2. This clone occurred many times. Per the authors' pipeline: Estimated nucleated cell counts came from reference gene primer amplification. Produced via immunoSEQ multiplex PCR; TCRdb's table is partial and in-frame only. That table gives V, J and clone size, and the DNA gave D and trimming. The table includes fewer than 350,000 clones, approximately 84% detected once.

This sequence originates from a woman younger than 45 who had recovered from COVID-19. The chain links TRBV6-1 to TRBJ2-3; 9 positions match TRBD2. Material: peripheral blood. The CDR3 DNA reads TGTGCCAGCAGTGAAGCGCGCGGGGGGGCAGATACGCAGTATTTT. It codes for CASSEARGGADTQYF.